The TCR beta chain under discussion was sequenced for a study of beta chain features in type 1 diabetes (dated by TCRdb to about 2018). Regarding the study in general: No differences in mean age, gender distribution, total cell number or subset yield were found between patients and healthy donors. Naive and central memory subsets were obtained from all 30 or so donors, but regulatory and stem cell-like memory subsets were isolated from only 8 patients and about 8 healthy donors. The study compared the TCRB repertoires of sorted circulating CD4+ T cell subsets in recently diagnosed type 1 diabetes patients with those in matched healthy donors. A total of roughly 99,000,000 sorted cells were examined across all samples, and the number of cells per subset was strongly correlated with RNA yield.

Findings and caveats that apply to the study as a whole: The naive, central memory and regulatory TCRB repertoires appeared to resemble one another more closely among patients than among healthy donors. Because the HLA sub-analyses included only small numbers of individuals, any influence of HLA type on TCRB rearrangement was left unresolved. At VDJ recombination sites, patients with type 1 diabetes made fewer insertions and deleted more nucleotides, a pattern implying thymic rearrangement abnormalities. Because cDNA was sequenced instead of genomic DNA, activated cells with high expression could be over-represented, although the groups did not differ in activation or CD3 levels. Shorter templates might have been favored by PCR, but patient and control samples were amplified and corrected together, so both groups would have been affected equally by any skew. In all four CD4+ subsets, TCRB CDR3 length was moderately but significantly shorter in type 1 diabetes patients.

Taken from the germline V gene, the CDR1 and CDR2 loops are SGHAT and FQNNGV. Germline trimming amounts to 8 bases on V and 5 bases on J, with 18 as the count of junction bases outside the gene matches. The CDR3 starts with the cysteine, ends with the phenylalanine, and has 18 residues. Here the CDR3 DNA is all that survives: 54 bases in frame from base 1. Each donor gave one peripheral blood draw, approximately 110 mL on average, collected into heparinised tubes. A BD FACSAria II and a panel including CD45RO, CCR7, CD25, CD127, CD95 and CD27 were used to sort naive, central memory, regulatory and stem cell-like memory CD4+ T cells. All sorted populations exceeded 98% purity. Right away, PBMCs were isolated by Lymphoprep density gradient centrifugation and were stained directly, with no culture step. So that batch effects would be minimized, each experiment stained and sorted samples in pairs, pairing one healthy donor with one patient.

The High Capacity cDNA Reverse Transcription Kit was used to reverse transcribe all of the isolated RNA, meaning that expressed TCRB transcripts were what got sequenced. Naive, central memory and regulatory T cell samples underwent deep immunoSEQ sequencing, averaging around 3.7 million total reads per sample. Sorted cells were lysed in RLT buffer and RNA was extracted with DNase-treated RNeasy Micro or Mini kits, depending on cell number. To prevent cross-contamination, every cell subset was processed on its own, while patient and healthy donor samples were processed together. The immunoSEQ multiplex PCR was used to amplify TCRB sequences from cDNA, generating 87-bp fragments that spanned the CDR3 region. Amplicons were sequenced on the Illumina HiSeq platform. For the original study's pipeline: PCR bias was computationally corrected using synthetic template baselines, reads within Hamming distance 2 were collapsed, and singletons that could not be merged were discarded. Reads were aligned to IMGT to assign V, D and J genes, CDR3 length, and insertions or deletions at six rearrangement sites. Clonotype counts were normalized to sorted cell number within each subset before computing true diversity and Gini coefficients with the tcR R package. The overlap coefficient, calculated on TCRB nucleotide sequences, was used to measure repertoire sharing. What TCRdb holds here is the immuneACCESS table cut down to in-frame rearrangements. Part of the clones is not present; checked against another copy, under half of the missing clones reflect an unresolved V gene, and the others are unexplained. V, J and clone size reflect that table, while D and trimming were determined from the DNA. Here the sample has 35,000 to 45,000 clones; around 60% occur a single time. The ten largest clonotypes hold over 2% of the sample.

Concerning this clone itself: The target of this receptor is not known. The record has no base qualities; no much larger clone is one base away.

This clonotype originated in a young woman in good health. The chain is assembled from TRBV11-2 and TRBJ2-5; 12 nucleotides in the junction match TRBD1. Sequencing input: Tregs from blood. The meaning of the sample's cell subset or site label: regulatory CD4+ T cells. The DNA is as follows: TGTGCCAGCGGACCCGGGACAGGGGGCGCCTTAGGGGTGGAGACCCAGTACTTC. Translated, this gives CASGPGTGGALGVETQYF.